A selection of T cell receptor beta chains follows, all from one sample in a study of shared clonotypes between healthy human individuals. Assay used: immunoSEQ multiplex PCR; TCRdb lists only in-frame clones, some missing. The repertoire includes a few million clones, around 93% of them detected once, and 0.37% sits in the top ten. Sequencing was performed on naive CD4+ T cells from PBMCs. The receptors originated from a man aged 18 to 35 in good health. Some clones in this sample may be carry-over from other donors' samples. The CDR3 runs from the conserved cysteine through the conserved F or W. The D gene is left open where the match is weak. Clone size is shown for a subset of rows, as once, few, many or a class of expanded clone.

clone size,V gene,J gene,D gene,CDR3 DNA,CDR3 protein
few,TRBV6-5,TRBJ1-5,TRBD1,TGTGCCAGCAGAGACACAGGGGGTCAGCCCCAGCATTTT,CASRDTGGQPQHF
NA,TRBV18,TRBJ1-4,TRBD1,TGTGCCAGCTCACCACCGACAGGGAGGAATGAAAAACTGTTTTTT,CASSPPTGRNEKLFF
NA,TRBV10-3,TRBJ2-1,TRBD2,TGTGCCATCAACGGTGGAGCTAGCGGGGTTGACAATGAGCAGTTCTTC,CAINGGASGVDNEQFF
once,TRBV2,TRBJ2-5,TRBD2,TGTGCCAGTCCAGGACCGTGGCGGGAGGGCCGAGAGACCCAGTACTTC,CASPGPWREGRETQYF
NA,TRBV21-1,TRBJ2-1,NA,TGTGCCAGCGTTCCCCCCGGGAGAACGTGCAATGAGCAGTTCTTC,CASVPPGRTCNEQFF
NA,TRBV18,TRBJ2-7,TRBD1,TGTGCCAGCTCACCAGGGACAGCCAGCTCCTACGAGCAGTACTTC,CASSPGTASSYEQYF
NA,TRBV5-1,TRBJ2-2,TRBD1,TGCGCCAGCAGGTCCAGGGGGCCGAACACCGGGGAGCTGTTTTTT,CASRSRGPNTGELFF
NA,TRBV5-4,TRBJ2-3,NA,TGTGCCAGCAGCTCGATTAGGGAGAGCACAGATACGCAGTATTTT,CASSSIRESTDTQYF
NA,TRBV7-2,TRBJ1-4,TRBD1,TGTGCCAGCAGCCTAGAACAGGGGCAGGGACTGTTTTTT,CASSLEQGQGLFF
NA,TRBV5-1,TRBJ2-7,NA,TGCGCCAGCAGCTCTTCGACACCTAACTACGAGCAGTACTTC,CASSSSTPNYEQYF
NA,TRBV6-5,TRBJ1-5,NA,TGTGCCAGCACCCCCCAGCCCCAGCATTTT,CASTPQPQHF
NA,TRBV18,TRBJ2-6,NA,TGTGCCAGCTCACCCATCATCCCCGGGACGGGGATCCTCTGGGCCAACGTCCTGACTTTC,CASSPIIPGTGILWANVLTF
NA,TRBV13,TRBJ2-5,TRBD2,TGTGCCAGCAGCGAAGTAACTAGCGGGCAAGAGACCCAGTACTTC,CASSEVTSGQETQYF
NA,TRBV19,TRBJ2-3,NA,TGTGCCAGTAGTACGGACGGGCAAGATACGCAGTATTTT,CASSTDGQDTQYF
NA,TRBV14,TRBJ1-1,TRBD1,TGTGCCAGCAGCCACCCCTGGACAGGGAACACTGAAGCTTTCTTT,CASSHPWTGNTEAFF
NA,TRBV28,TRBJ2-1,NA,TGTGCCAGCAGGCGAACCGGAAGTAGCTCCTACAATGAGCAGTTCTTC,CASRRTGSSSYNEQFF